This T cell receptor (beta chain) comes out of a study of Graves' ophthalmopathy and Graves' hyperthyroidism. Amplifying from RNA transcripts, the study obtained TCR beta CDR3 regions. First-round RT-PCR with HTBI primers preceded a second-round multiplex PCR. TCRdb re-analysed the multiplex PCR reads in MiXCR, keeping a single row per CDR3 protein. The table shows 900,000 to 1,200,000 distinct CDR3 sequences, with about 35% occurring only once. A word on this clonotype: Its matching antigen is unknown.

The CDR3 covers 15 residues. The germline gives CDR1 MDHEN, CDR2 SYDVKM. V lost 6 bases and J lost 2; bases outside the gene matches: 6. General study points: Most thyroid clonotypes expanded beyond 0.001 frequency were also found in blood.

The study excluded patients with other autoimmune diseases, uncontrolled infections, pregnancy or lactation. Sequenced: peripheral blood or thyroid tissue (not recorded which). The chain joins TRBV28 to TRBJ1-2; 10 bases align to TRBD1. This receptor was taken from an adult man with Graves' hyperthyroidism. In nucleotides, the CDR3 is TGTGCCAGCAGCCGGACAGGGGGACCGAACTATGGCTACACCTTC. Its translation is CASSRTGGPNYGYTF.